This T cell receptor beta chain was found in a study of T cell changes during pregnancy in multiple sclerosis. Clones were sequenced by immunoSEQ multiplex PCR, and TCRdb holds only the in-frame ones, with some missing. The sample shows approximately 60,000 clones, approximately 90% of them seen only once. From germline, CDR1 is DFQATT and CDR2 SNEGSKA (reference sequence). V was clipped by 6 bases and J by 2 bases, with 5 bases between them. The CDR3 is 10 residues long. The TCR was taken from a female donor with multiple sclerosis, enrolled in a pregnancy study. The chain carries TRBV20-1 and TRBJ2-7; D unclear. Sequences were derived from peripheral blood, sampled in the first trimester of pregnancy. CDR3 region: CSAGPYEQYF. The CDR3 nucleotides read TGCAGTGCGGGCCCCTACGAGCAGTACTTC.